The rows below give T cell receptor beta chains drawn from one sample of a study of tumor and adjacent non-tumor tissue in lung cancer. One entry per CDR3 protein results from TCRdb running MiXCR on the multiplex PCR reads. The sample includes under 150,000 distinct CDR3 sequences, around three fifths of them seen just once. Sequenced sample: lung tumor tissue. These receptors all come from a man younger than 45 with non-small cell lung cancer. Each CDR3 is given with its conserved first and last residue. A D gene is named only where the DNA matches it firmly. Not every row has a clone size; where given, it reads once, few, many or a size class.

CNARQTGGRYEQYF | TGCAATGCTCGCCAGACGGGCGGCCGCTACGAGCAGTACTTC | TRBJ2-7 | TRBV20-1 | NA | NA
CSARDAPGSPLHF | TGCAGTGCCAGGGACGCCCCGGGTTCACCCCTCCACTTT | TRBJ1-6 | TRBV20-1 | many | NA
CASSYPGGIGDTQYF | TGTGCCAGCAGTTACCCGGGCGGGATCGGGGATACGCAGTATTTT | TRBJ2-3 | TRBV6-5 | NA | NA
CANLTRELFF | TGTGCCAACCTCACCCGGGAGCTGTTTTTT | TRBJ2-2 | TRBV6-1 | once | NA
CAISKVSQVSYEQYF | TGTGCCATCAGTAAGGTCTCACAGGTTTCCTACGAGCAGTACTTC | TRBJ2-7 | TRBV10-3 | NA | NA
CASSYPGQGAYEQFF | TGTGCCAGCAGCTATCCGGGACAGGGGGCATATGAGCAGTTCTTC | TRBJ2-1 | TRBV5-4 | NA | TRBD1
CASSAQTRFSNQPQHF | TGCGCCAGCAGCGCCCAGACTCGTTTCAGCAATCAGCCCCAGCATTTT | TRBJ1-5 | TRBV4-1 | NA | NA
CASSQGQMNTGELFF | TGTGCCAGCAGCCAAGGACAGATGAACACCGGGGAGCTGTTTTTT | TRBJ2-2 | TRBV4-2 | many | NA
CPSSVVRGTDTQYF | TGTCCCAGCAGCGTGGTTCGAGGGACAGATACGCAGTATTTT | TRBJ2-3 | TRBV6-5 | NA | NA
CASSHSGRTDAYKQYF | TGCGCCAGCAGCCACTCTGGTCGGACGGACGCCTACAAGCAGTACTTC | TRBJ2-7 | TRBV4-3 | NA | NA
CNVAMTSGSNEQFF | TGCAACGTCGCCATGACTAGCGGGAGCAATGAGCAGTTCTTC | TRBJ2-1 | TRBV29-1 | NA | TRBD2
CSVELGTAPYEQYF | TGCAGCGTTGAATTAGGGACAGCACCCTACGAGCAGTACTTC | TRBJ2-7 | TRBV29-1 | many | TRBD1
CASSLGGGQGVEKLFF | TGTGCCAGCAGTTTAGGGGGGGGACAGGGAGTTGAAAAACTGTTTTTT | TRBJ1-4 | TRBV12-3/TRBV12-4 | many | TRBD1
CASSLGFGGNTETFF | TGTGCCAGCAGTCTTGGGTTCGGGGGGAACACTGAAACCTTCTTT | TRBJ1-1 | TRBV6-1 | once | NA
CSVDGGTEAFF | TGCAGCGTTGATGGGGGGACTGAAGCTTTCTTT | TRBJ1-1 | TRBV29-1 | few | NA
CASSYGGGDNEQFF | TGTGCCAGCAGTTACGGAGGGGGGGACAATGAGCAGTTCTTC | TRBJ2-1 | TRBV6-5 | many | NA
CAIARVGTGELFF | TGTGCCATCGCGCGGGTCGGCACCGGGGAGCTGTTTTTT | TRBJ2-2 | TRBV6-2/TRBV6-3 | many | NA
CASSETRVFYNEQFF | TGTGCCAGCAGCGAGACTAGGGTCTTCTACAATGAGCAGTTCTTC | TRBJ2-1 | TRBV11-1 | NA | NA
CASGAGTTACEQYF | TGTGCCAGCGGGGCGGGGACGACGGCCTGCGAGCAGTACTTC | TRBJ2-7 | TRBV11-2 | once | NA
CASSHPGQGAYEQYF | TGCGCCAGCAGCCACCCGGGACAGGGGGCCTACGAGCAGTACTTC | TRBJ2-7 | TRBV4-1 | many | TRBD1
CSARRRDSSYEQYF | TGCAGTGCGAGAAGGCGGGACTCCTCCTACGAGCAGTACTTC | TRBJ2-7 | TRBV20-1 | many | NA
CASSQEPTSGDSYEQYF | TGTGCCAGCAGCCAAGAGCCTACTAGCGGGGACTCCTACGAGCAGTACTTC | TRBJ2-7 | TRBV4-2 | many | TRBD2
CASSEIGNTEVFF | TGCGCAAGCAGTGAGATTGGGAACACTGAAGTTTTCTTT | TRBJ1-1 | TRBV10-2 | NA | NA
CASSLDRGDGGKQFF | TGTGCCAGCAGCTTAGATAGGGGGGACGGGGGCAAGCAGTTCTTC | TRBJ2-1 | TRBV11-2 | NA | NA
CAGSNTGQDTQYF | TGTGCCGGCAGTAACACAGGGCAAGATACCCAGTACTTC | TRBJ2-5 | TRBV12-3/TRBV12-4 | NA | NA
CASSIESGTFQPQNF | TGTGCCAGCAGCATAGAGTCAGGGACTTTCCAGCCCCAGAATTTT | TRBJ1-5 | TRBV11-2 | NA | NA
CASSGEGGEKLFF | TGTGCCAGCAGCGGGGAAGGAGGAGAAAAACTGTTTTTT | TRBJ1-4 | TRBV6-5 | many | NA
CASSYNAGGSTHYF | TGTGCCAGCAGTTACAACGCAGGGGGCTCTACGCACTATTTT | TRBJ2-3 | TRBV6-2/TRBV6-3 | NA | TRBD1
CSVGGGENQPQHF | TGCAGCGTTGGGGGAGGGGAAAATCAGCCCCAGCATTTT | TRBJ1-5 | TRBV29-1 | many | NA
CASKAIGRNTGELFF | TGTGCCAGCAAGGCCATCGGAAGGAACACCGGGGAGCTGTTTTTT | TRBJ2-2 | TRBV7-8 | NA | NA
CSVEEHQPHNEQFF | TGTAGCGTTGAAGAGCACCAGCCCCACAATGAGCAGTTCTTC | TRBJ2-1 | TRBV29-1 | NA | NA
CASSYSPRNYEQYF | TGTGCCAGCAGTTACTCGCCCAGGAACTACGAGCAGTACTTC | TRBJ2-7 | TRBV6-5 | many | NA
CSVEVSSGVREAAFF | TGCAGCGTTGAAGTATCTAGCGGGGTCAGGGAGGCAGCTTTCTTT | TRBJ1-1 | TRBV29-1 | NA | NA
CAITHPRGERAKTIQYF | TGTGCTATCACCCACCCCCGCGGGGAGAGGGCCAAAACCATTCAGTACTTC | TRBJ2-4 | TRBV10-3 | once | NA
CSAYRLYSGNTIYF | TGCAGTGCTTACCGGCTCTACTCTGGAAACACCATATATTTT | TRBJ1-3 | TRBV20-1 | NA | NA